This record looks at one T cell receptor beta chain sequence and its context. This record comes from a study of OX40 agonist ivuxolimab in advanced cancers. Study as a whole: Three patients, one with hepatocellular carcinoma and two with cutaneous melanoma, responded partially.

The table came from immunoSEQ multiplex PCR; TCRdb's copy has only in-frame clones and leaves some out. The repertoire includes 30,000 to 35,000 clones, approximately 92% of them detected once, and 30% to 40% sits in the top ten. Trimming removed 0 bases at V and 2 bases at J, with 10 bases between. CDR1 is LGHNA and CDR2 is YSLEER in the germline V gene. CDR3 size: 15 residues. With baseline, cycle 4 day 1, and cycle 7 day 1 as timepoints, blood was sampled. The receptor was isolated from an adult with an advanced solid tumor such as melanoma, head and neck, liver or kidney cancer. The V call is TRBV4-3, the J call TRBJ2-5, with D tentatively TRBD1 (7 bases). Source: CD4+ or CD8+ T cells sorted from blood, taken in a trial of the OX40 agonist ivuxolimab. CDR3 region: CASSQDSGGQETQYF. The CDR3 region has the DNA TGCGCCAGCAGCCAAGATTCAGGGGGGCAAGAGACCCAGTACTTC.